This T cell receptor beta chain is from a study of breast tumors, draining lymph nodes, adjacent tissues (dated by TCRdb to the mid-2010s). Regarding the study in general: Breast cancer patients provided tumor, adjacent nontumor tissue and axillary lymph nodes, and the study compared the TCR beta repertoires across these three sources. The study aimed to assess the relationships and possible T-cell exchange between tumor, surrounding tissue and draining lymph node repertoires in human breast cancer.

The sequencer listed for this sample is Illumina HiSeq 2000. TCR beta chain libraries were generated through multiplex PCR amplification. High-throughput sequencing was used to analyze the amplified TCR beta chain products. In-frame beta chains were kept once TCRdb had trimmed the public reads at Q25 with fastp and called clones with MiXCR. Rows merge per CDR3 protein into single entries with the most common DNA and genes. The sample table shows 150,000 to 200,000 distinct CDR3 sequences, and approximately 33% are seen once. In total, the top ten clones hold roughly 4.3% of the sample. What the work shows at the level of the full study, not this receptor alone: The similarity between tumor and nontumor tissue repertoires was significantly greater in luminal-like breast cancer than in basal-like breast cancer. Tumor T-cell repertoires showed less diversity than lymph node repertoires and more diversity than nontumor tissue repertoires, and tumor T-cell repertoires showed preferential V and J gene usage. Rather than being directly demonstrated, the conclusion that tumor T cells originate in lymph nodes was presented as consistent with a hypothesis. The data were considered consistent with the idea that most tumor T cells come from the lymph node and then expand in tumor tissue.

Lymph node samples were obtained from the axillary draining lymph nodes of breast cancer patients. Worth noting for this clonotype: Its antigen remains unidentified. No much larger clonotype is one base removed from it; base qualities were not supplied.

Including cysteine and phenylalanine, the CDR3 has 14 amino acids. The sequence is cut down to CDR3 DNA, 42 bases in frame from base 1. In the germline V gene, CDR1 corresponds to MGHDK and CDR2 to SYGVNS. V loses 4 bases, J loses 5 bases, and the germline ends lie 14 bases apart. The chain links TRBV25-1 with TRBJ2-5, with TRBD2 as a weak D call on 5 bases. The sample was axillary lymph node tissue. The sequence was collected from a female donor with breast cancer. Some clones in this sample may be carry-over from other donors' samples. The CDR3 is CASSARLGSETQYF. The base sequence is TGTGCCAGCAGTGCTAGGTTAGGGAGTGAGACCCAGTACTTC.